This entry features one TCR beta chain sequence. Its target is unknown. The data were obtained in a study of radiotherapy plus CTLA-4 blockade in lung cancer. Study-wide background: Of all patients, around 18% responded objectively and 30% to 35% showed disease control. Study outcomes and limitations: The best prediction of response reportedly came from early blood T cell clone dynamics, with interferon-beta.

Only in-frame clones appear in the TCRdb table, and some are missing; sequencing was by immunoSEQ multiplex PCR. The table includes tens of thousands of clones, 60% to 80% detected once. Germline V CDR1 and CDR2: MRHNA, SNTAGT. V dropped 5 bases and J dropped 5 bases, with 18 bases sitting between them. This CDR3 is 15 amino acids long. This chain links TRBV6-4 with TRBJ1-2; possible D gene TRBD1, 6 bases. The sequence was collected from a human donor with non-small cell lung cancer whose response to radiotherapy plus ipilimumab could not be evaluated. The sample in question was peripheral blood, obtained from a patient treated with radiotherapy plus ipilimumab. Written as DNA, the CDR3 is TGTGCCAGCAGTCCGTACTTCGACAGGAAGTATGGCTACACCTTC. Its translation: CASSPYFDRKYGYTF.